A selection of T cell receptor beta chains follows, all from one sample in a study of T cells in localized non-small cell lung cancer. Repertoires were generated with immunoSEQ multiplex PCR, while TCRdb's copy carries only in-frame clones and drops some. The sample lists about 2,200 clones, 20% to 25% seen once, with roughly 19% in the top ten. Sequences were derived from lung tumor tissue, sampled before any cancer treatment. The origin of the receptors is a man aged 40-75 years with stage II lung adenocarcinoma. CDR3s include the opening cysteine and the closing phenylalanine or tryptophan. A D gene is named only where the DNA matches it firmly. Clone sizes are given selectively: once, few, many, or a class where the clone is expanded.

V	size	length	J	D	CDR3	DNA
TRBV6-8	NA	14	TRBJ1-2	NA	CASSYLGGGYGYTF	TGTGCCAGCAGTTATTTAGGGGGGGGATATGGCTACACCTTC
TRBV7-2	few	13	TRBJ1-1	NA	CASTRELDTEAFF	TGTGCCAGCACCCGGGAATTGGACACTGAAGCTTTCTTT
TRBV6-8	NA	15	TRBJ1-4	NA	CASSMTLATNEKLFF	TGTGCCAGCAGTATGACGCTTGCAACTAATGAAAAACTGTTTTTT
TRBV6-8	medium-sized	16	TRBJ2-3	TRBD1	CATTGALVTTTDTQYF	TGTGCCACGACAGGGGCCCTCGTTACCACCACAGATACGCAGTATTTT
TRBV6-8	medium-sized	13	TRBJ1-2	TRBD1	CASSGTGNYGYTF	TGTGCCAGCAGTGGGACAGGGAACTATGGCTACACCTTC
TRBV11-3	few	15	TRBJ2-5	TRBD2	CASAPTSGVQETQYF	TGTGCCAGCGCGCCGACTAGCGGGGTACAAGAGACCCAGTACTTC
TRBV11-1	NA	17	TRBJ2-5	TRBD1	CASSLAWGQTVQETQYF	TGTGCCAGCAGCTTGGCCTGGGGACAGACGGTCCAAGAGACCCAGTACTTC
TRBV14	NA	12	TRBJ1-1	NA	CASSPAAREAFF	TGTGCCAGCAGCCCCGCAGCTAGGGAAGCTTTCTTT
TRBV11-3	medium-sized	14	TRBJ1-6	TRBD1	CASSPGQTNSPLHF	TGTGCCAGCAGCCCGGGACAGACTAATTCACCCCTCCACTTT
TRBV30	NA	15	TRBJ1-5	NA	CAWSLLGSGGQPQHF	TGTGCCTGGAGTCTATTGGGATCAGGAGGTCAGCCCCAGCATTTT
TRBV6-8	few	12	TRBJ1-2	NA	CASSLGGDGYTF	TGTGCCAGCAGTCTCGGGGGGGATGGCTACACCTTC
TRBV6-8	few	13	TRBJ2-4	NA	CASRDGLKNIQYF	TGTGCCAGTCGTGACGGCCTCAAAAACATTCAGTACTTC
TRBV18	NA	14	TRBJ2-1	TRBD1	CASSPLTGANEQFF	TGTGCCAGCTCACCACTGACAGGGGCAAATGAGCAGTTCTTC
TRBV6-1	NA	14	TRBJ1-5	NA	CASSEGDGHQPQHF	TGTGCCAGCAGTGAAGGGGACGGTCATCAGCCCCAGCATTTT
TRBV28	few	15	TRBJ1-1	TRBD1	CATTTGGASNTEAFF	TGTGCCACCACGACAGGGGGCGCGAGTAACACTGAAGCTTTCTTT
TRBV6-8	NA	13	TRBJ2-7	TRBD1	CAIEGTDSYEQYF	TGTGCCATCGAGGGGACAGATTCCTACGAGCAGTACTTC
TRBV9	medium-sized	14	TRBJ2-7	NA	CASSVSAVSGEQYF	TGTGCCAGCAGCGTTAGTGCAGTCTCAGGCGAGCAGTACTTC
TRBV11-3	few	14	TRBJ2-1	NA	CASSPYGSLNEQFF	TGTGCCAGCAGCCCGTACGGATCCCTTAATGAGCAGTTCTTC
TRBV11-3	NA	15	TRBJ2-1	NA	CASSLQGGTYNEQFF	TGTGCCAGCAGCTTGCAGGGGGGGACGTACAATGAGCAGTTCTTC
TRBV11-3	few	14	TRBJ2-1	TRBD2	CASSYRRGANEQFF	TGTGCCAGCAGCTATAGGCGGGGGGCCAATGAGCAGTTCTTC
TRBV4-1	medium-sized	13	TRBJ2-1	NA	CASSPYTGGEQFF	TGCGCCAGCAGCCCCTATACAGGTGGTGAGCAGTTCTTC
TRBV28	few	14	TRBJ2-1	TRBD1	CASSFEGQYNEQFF	TGTGCCAGCAGTTTCGAGGGACAGTACAATGAGCAGTTCTTC
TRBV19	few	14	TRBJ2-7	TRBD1	CASSAGQGRYEQYF	TGTGCCAGTAGTGCGGGACAGGGACGGTACGAGCAGTACTTC
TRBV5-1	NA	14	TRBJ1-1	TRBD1	CASSTRDRDTEAFF	TGCGCCAGCAGCACCCGGGACAGAGACACTGAAGCTTTCTTT
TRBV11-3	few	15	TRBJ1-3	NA	CASSEGASSGNTIYF	TGTGCCAGCAGCGAGGGAGCCAGCTCTGGAAACACCATATATTTT
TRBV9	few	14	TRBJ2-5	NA	CASSVGGRVRDQYF	TGTGCCAGCAGCGTAGGGGGCAGGGTAAGAGACCAGTACTTC
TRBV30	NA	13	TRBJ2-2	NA	CAWSAQGTGELFF	TGTGCCTGGAGTGCCCAGGGCACCGGGGAGCTGTTTTTT
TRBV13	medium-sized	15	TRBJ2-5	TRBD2	CASSLVGGSPETQYF	TGTGCCAGCAGCTTAGTTGGCGGGAGCCCAGAGACCCAGTACTTC
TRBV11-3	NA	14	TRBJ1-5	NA	CASSFQGGGQPQHF	TGTGCCAGCAGCTTCCAGGGAGGCGGTCAGCCCCAGCATTTT
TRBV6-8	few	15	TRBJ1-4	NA	CASRMRGANNEKLFF	TGTGCCAGCAGGATGCGGGGCGCGAATAATGAAAAACTGTTTTTT
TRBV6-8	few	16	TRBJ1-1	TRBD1	CASSSRTGAGNTEAFF	TGTGCCAGCAGTTCGCGGACAGGCGCAGGGAACACTGAAGCTTTCTTT
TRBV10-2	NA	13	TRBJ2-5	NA	CASSGSRQETQYF	TGCGCCAGCAGTGGGTCTAGGCAAGAGACCCAGTACTTC
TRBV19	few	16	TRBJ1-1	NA	CASSAHLSAQNTEAFF	TGTGCCAGTAGTGCCCACTTATCAGCCCAGAACACTGAAGCTTTCTTT
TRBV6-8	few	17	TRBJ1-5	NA	CASSPTVTPYSNQPQHF	TGTGCCAGCAGTCCCACCGTTACACCCTATAGCAATCAGCCCCAGCATTTT
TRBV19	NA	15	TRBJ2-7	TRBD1	CASSIDLTGGYEQYF	TGTGCCAGTAGTATAGACCTTACAGGGGGCTACGAGCAGTACTTC
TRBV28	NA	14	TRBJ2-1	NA	CASSFLRVGNEQFF	TGTGCCAGCAGTTTCCTCCGCGTGGGGAATGAGCAGTTCTTC
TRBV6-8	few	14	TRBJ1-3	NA	CASSSRGRGNTIYF	TGTGCCAGCAGTTCAAGGGGGAGGGGAAACACCATATATTTT
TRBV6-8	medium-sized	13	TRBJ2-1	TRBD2	CASSAGENNEQFF	TGTGCCAGCAGTGCGGGAGAAAACAATGAGCAGTTCTTC
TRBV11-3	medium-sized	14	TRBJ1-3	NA	CASSPGTLGNTIYF	TGTGCCAGCAGCCCCGGGACCCTAGGAAACACCATATATTTT
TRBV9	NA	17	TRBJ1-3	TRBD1	CASSEAKGTGGGNTIYF	TGTGCCAGCAGTGAAGCCAAAGGGACAGGGGGTGGAAACACCATATATTTT
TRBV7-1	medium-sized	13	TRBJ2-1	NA	CASRIQGQNEQFF	TGTGCCAGCAGGATACAGGGACAAAATGAGCAGTTCTTC
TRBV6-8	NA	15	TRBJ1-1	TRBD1	CASRNTRGRRTEAFF	TGTGCCAGCAGGAATACTAGGGGGCGCCGCACTGAAGCTTTCTTT
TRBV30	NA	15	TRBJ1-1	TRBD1	CAWSAPGQENTEAFF	TGTGCCTGGAGTGCTCCGGGACAGGAGAACACTGAAGCTTTCTTT
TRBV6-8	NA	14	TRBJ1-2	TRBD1	CASSYRGRDYGYTF	TGTGCCAGCAGTTACAGGGGGCGCGACTATGGCTACACCTTC
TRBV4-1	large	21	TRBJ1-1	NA	CASSQAYGSPGMMGANTEAFF	TGCGCCAGCAGCCAAGCGTACGGTAGCCCAGGGATGATGGGGGCTAACACTGAAGCTTTCTTT
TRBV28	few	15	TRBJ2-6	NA	CASSPGRSGANVLTF	TGTGCCAGCAGTCCAGGGCGGTCTGGGGCCAACGTCCTGACTTTC
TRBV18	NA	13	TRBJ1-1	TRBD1	CASSRGEGGLAFF	TGTGCCAGCTCTCGGGGCGAAGGGGGCCTAGCTTTCTTT
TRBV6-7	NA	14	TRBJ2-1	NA	CASSELWVPHEQFF	TGTGCCAGCAGTGAACTTTGGGTTCCCCATGAGCAGTTCTTC
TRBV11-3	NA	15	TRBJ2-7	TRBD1	CASGGLQGVSYEQYF	TGTGCCAGCGGGGGTCTACAGGGGGTCTCCTACGAGCAGTACTTC
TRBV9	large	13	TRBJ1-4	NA	CASSDSRNEKLFF	TGTGCCAGCAGCGACAGTCGAAATGAAAAACTGTTTTTT
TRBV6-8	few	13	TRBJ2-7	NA	CASAPGQAYEQYF	TGTGCCAGCGCCCCGGGGCAAGCCTACGAGCAGTACTTC
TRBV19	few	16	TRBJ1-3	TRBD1	CASSTMTGGYGNTIYF	TGTGCCAGTAGTACGATGACAGGGGGTTATGGAAACACCATATATTTT
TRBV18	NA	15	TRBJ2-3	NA	CASSPPRGLSDTQYF	TGTGCCAGCTCACCGCCGAGGGGGTTGTCCGATACGCAGTATTTT
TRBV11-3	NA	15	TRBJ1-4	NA	CASSLFQQDNEKLFF	TGTGCCAGCAGCTTGTTCCAACAGGATAATGAAAAACTGTTTTTT
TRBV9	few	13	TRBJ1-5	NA	CASMGALGQPQHF	TGTGCCAGCATGGGGGCCTTAGGGCAGCCCCAGCATTTT
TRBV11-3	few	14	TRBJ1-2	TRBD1	CASSPQGLDYGYTF	TGTGCCAGCAGCCCACAGGGGTTAGACTATGGCTACACCTTC
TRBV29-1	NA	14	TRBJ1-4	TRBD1	CSVEDGQGGEKLFF	TGCAGCGTTGAAGACGGACAGGGGGGTGAAAAACTGTTTTTT
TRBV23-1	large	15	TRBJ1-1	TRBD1	CAISQGALSNSEAFF	TGCGCCATTTCACAGGGGGCCCTAAGTAACTCTGAAGCTTTCTTT
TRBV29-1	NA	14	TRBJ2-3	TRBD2	CSVEGLAGTDTQYF	TGCAGCGTTGAAGGACTAGCTGGCACAGATACGCAGTATTTT
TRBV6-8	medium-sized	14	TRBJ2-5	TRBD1	CASSVDRGQETQYF	TGTGCCAGCAGTGTGGACAGGGGCCAAGAGACCCAGTACTTC